This T cell receptor (beta chain) was profiled in a study of T cell responses to AZD1222 COVID-19 vaccine. Per the germline V gene, CDR1 is ENHRY and CDR2 is SYGVKD. CDR3 length: 12 amino acids. Trimming stripped 10 bases from V and 4 bases from J, with 13 bases between. Analyses pooled second doses at about 4 or about 12 weeks. This table comes from immunoSEQ multiplex PCR, and its TCRdb copy is limited to in-frame clones, with some not included. The sample has around 120,000 clones, roughly 90% seen once. The sample in question was peripheral blood, obtained 28 days after the second AZD1222 dose. The chain recombines TRBV10-3 with TRBJ1-1; D might be TRBD1 (6 bases). The clonotype comes from an adult who received the AZD1222 COVID-19 vaccine. The CDR3 is CATSGERTEAFF. CDR3 sequence (DNA): TGTGCCACCTCAGGGGAGCGCACTGAAGCTTTCTTT.